At least ten counts were recorded for the clone carrying this T cell receptor (beta chain). Deep-level running was used for the assay. Measured with immunoSEQ multiplex PCR; TCRdb has only the in-frame clones, and not every one. The sample yields 950,000 to 1,200,000 clones, roughly 77% seen once. These data are taken from a study of shared clonotypes between healthy human individuals. Looked up from germline, CDR1 is SGHRS and CDR2 is YFSETQ. CDR3 length: 15 residues. J was trimmed by 3 bases and V by 2 bases; bases with no gene match: 8. What was sequenced was memory CD4+ T cells from PBMCs. Subset of the sample: CD45RA-negative fraction. The receptor was derived from a man between 18 and 29 years old in good health. Some clones in this sample may be carry-over from other donors' samples. V is TRBV5-1 and J is TRBJ2-7; 7 nucleotides agree with TRBD2. CDR3 coding DNA: TGCGCCAGCAGCTTCCAAGCGGGGAAAAACTACGAGCAGTACTTC. As protein: CASSFQAGKNYEQYF.